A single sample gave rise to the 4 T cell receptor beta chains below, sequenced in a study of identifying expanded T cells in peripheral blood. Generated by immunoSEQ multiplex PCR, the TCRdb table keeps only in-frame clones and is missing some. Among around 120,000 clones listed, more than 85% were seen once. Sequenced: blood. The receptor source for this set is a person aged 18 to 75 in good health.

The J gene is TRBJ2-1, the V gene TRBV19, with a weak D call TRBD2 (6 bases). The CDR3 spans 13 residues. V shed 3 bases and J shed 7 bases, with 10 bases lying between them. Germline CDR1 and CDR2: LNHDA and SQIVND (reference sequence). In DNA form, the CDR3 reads TGTGCCAGTAGTATGGGGGGAGTGAATGAGCAGTTCTTC. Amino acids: CASSMGGVNEQFF.

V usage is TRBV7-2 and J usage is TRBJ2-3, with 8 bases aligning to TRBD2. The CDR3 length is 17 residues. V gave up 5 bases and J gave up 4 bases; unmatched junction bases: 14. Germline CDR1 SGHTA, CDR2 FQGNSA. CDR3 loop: CASSVALRGAIADTQYF. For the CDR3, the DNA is TGTGCCAGCAGCGTGGCCTTGCGGGGGGCCATCGCAGATACGCAGTATTTT.

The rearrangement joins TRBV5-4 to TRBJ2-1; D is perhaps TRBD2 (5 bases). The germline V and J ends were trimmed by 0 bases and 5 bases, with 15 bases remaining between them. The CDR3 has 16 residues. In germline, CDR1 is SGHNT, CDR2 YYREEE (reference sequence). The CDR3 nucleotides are TGTGCCAGCAGCTTGGGGACTGGGCTATTCGACAATGAGCAGTTCTTC. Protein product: CASSLGTGLFDNEQFF. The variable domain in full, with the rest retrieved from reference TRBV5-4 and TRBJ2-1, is ETGVTQSPTHLIKTRGQQVTLRCSSQSGHNTVSWYQQALGQGPQFIFQYYREEENGRGNFPPRFSGLQFPNYSSELNVNALELDDSALYLCASSLGTGLFDNEQFFGPGTRLTVL.

The chain's CDR3 is CASSSQGPLGDTQYF. Here the CDR3 DNA reads TGTGCCAGCAGCTCCCAGGGGCCACTGGGAGATACGCAGTATTTT. V gene TRBV7-2 combines with J gene TRBJ2-3; D possibly corresponds to TRBD1 (6 bases). The V end lost 4 bases, the J end lost 5 bases, and 16 bases lay between the germline ends. The CDR3 is made up of 15 amino acids. From germline, CDR1 is SGHTA and CDR2 FQGNSA.